This T cell receptor (beta chain) was captured in a study of technical replicates of blood from a few donors. Germline V gives CDR1 MNHNS, CDR2 SASEGT. There are 15 residues in the CDR3. Trimming stripped 7 bases from V and 10 bases from J, with 24 bases between. The repertoire was sequenced with immunoSEQ multiplex PCR; TCRdb's copy has only in-frame clones and lacks some. The sample includes approximately 93,000 clones, 94% of them seen just once. The chain recombines TRBV6-1 with TRBJ2-3, with D possibly matching TRBD2 (6 bases). The sequencing sample was made of T cells isolated from PBMCs. The sequence came from a human donor in good health. The CDR3 reads CASTNNPGGEQAQYF. The CDR3 DNA sequence: TGTGCCAGCACCAATAACCCCGGGGGAGAACAAGCGCAGTATTTT.